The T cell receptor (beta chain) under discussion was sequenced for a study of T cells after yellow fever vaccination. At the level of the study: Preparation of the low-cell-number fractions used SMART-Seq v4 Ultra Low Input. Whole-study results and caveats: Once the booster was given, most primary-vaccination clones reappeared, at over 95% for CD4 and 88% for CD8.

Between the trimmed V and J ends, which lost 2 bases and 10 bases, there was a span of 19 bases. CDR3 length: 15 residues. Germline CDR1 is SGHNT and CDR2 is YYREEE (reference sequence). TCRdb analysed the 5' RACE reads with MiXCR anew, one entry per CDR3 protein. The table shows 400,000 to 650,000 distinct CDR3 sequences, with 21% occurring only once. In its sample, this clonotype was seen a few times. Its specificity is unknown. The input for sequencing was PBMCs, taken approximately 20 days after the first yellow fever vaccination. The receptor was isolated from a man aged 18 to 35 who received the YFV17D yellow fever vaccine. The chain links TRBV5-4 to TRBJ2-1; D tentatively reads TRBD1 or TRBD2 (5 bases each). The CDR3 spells CASSLKRERGWEQFF. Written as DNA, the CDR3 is TGTGCCAGCAGCTTAAAAAGGGAGAGGGGATGGGAGCAGTTCTTC.